The source of this T cell receptor beta chain is a study of T cells in localized non-small cell lung cancer. This clone was observed once. Its antigen is currently unknown. Findings and caveats of the study: Peak T cell clonality was found in uninvolved adjacent lung, exceeding tumor. A median of around 58 clones ranked among the top 100 in tumor appeared in adjacent lung. Elevated circulating T cell density in blood was associated with longer overall survival. Heterogeneity is still possible, as just one tumor region was sequenced.

Data came from immunoSEQ multiplex PCR; TCRdb stores just in-frame clones and leaves some out. The sample has about 26,000 clones, around 86% seen once. V was clipped by 5 bases and J by 8 bases, with 18 bases between them. The CDR3 is 15 residues long. The V gene's germline CDR1 is SGHTA and CDR2 FQGNSA. Material: peripheral blood, obtained before any cancer treatment. The TCR sequence derives from a woman aged 40 to 75 with stage I lung adenocarcinoma. The chain carries TRBV7-2 and TRBJ1-4; the D is unclear. For the CDR3, the DNA is TGTGCCAGCAGCCCCAGAGCGGATTCTGGGGAAAAACTGTTTTTT. Protein sequence: CASSPRADSGEKLFF.